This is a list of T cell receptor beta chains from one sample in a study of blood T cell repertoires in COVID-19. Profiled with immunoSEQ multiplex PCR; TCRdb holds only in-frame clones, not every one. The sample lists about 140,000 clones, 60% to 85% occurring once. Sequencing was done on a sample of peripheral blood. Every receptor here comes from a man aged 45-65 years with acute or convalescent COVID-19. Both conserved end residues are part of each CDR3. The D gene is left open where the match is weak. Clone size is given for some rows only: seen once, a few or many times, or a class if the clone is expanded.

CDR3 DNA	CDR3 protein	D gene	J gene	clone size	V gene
TGTGCCTGGAGTGTCGCGGGAAACTATGGCTACACCTTC	CAWSVAGNYGYTF	NA	TRBJ1-2	NA	TRBV30
TGTGCCAGCCTCATACTAGCGGGGAATCCCGAGACCCAGTACTTC	CASLILAGNPETQYF	TRBD2	TRBJ2-5	NA	TRBV6-5
TGTGCCAGCAGCTTATACCGGGATCCGATAGGGAATGAGCAGTTCTTC	CASSLYRDPIGNEQFF	NA	TRBJ2-1	NA	TRBV7-9
TGTGCCAGTAGTATAGATCCAGGGGAAGCTTTCTTT	CASSIDPGEAFF	NA	TRBJ1-1	NA	TRBV19
TGTGCCAGCAGTGATCAGTTCAATGAGCAGTTCTTC	CASSDQFNEQFF	NA	TRBJ2-1	NA	TRBV2
TGTGCCAGCAGTGAAGGAGACAGGGGTTCCCATGAGCAGTTCTTC	CASSEGDRGSHEQFF	TRBD1	TRBJ2-1	NA	TRBV6-1
TGCGTCAGCAGCCCCCGGGACTGGCAAACGGGCGGGGAGCTGTTTTTT	CVSSPRDWQTGGELFF	NA	TRBJ2-2	NA	TRBV5-1
TGTGCCAGCAGTTACAGGGGGCTCCCTGAAGCTTTCTTT	CASSYRGLPEAFF	TRBD1	TRBJ1-1	NA	TRBV6-5
TGTGCCTGGAGTTACTTCGCGCTCGAAAAACTGTTTTTT	CAWSYFALEKLFF	NA	TRBJ1-4	NA	TRBV30
TGTGCCAGCAGCCTCAGTGGAAACACCATATATTTT	CASSLSGNTIYF	NA	TRBJ1-3	NA	TRBV7-2
TGTGCAAGTCGCCGAACAGGGGGCGATGAGCAGTTCTTC	CASRRTGGDEQFF	NA	TRBJ2-1	NA	TRBV12-2
TGCAGCGGTGGGACTTCTAACTATGGCTACACCTTC	CSGGTSNYGYTF	NA	TRBJ1-2	NA	TRBV29-1
TGTGCCAGCAGAAACAGGGTCAATGAGCAGTTCTTC	CASRNRVNEQFF	NA	TRBJ2-1	NA	TRBV6-5
TGCGCCAGCAGCATCGGGACAGGCTTAAATGAAAAACTGTTTTTT	CASSIGTGLNEKLFF	TRBD1	TRBJ1-4	NA	TRBV5-1
TGCGCCAGCAGTGCGGGACAGGGGGTCCTGGAGACCCAGTACTTC	CASSAGQGVLETQYF	TRBD1	TRBJ2-5	NA	TRBV10-1
TGTGCCAGCTCCAGGACAGAATCGAACACTGAAGCTTTCTTT	CASSRTESNTEAFF	NA	TRBJ1-1	NA	TRBV18
TGTGCCAGCAGCTTGGAAGACAGGCGGAACTATGGCTACACCTTC	CASSLEDRRNYGYTF	NA	TRBJ1-2	once	TRBV5-5
TGTGCCAGCAGCCACCCAGACAGGGGAGGTGAAGCTTTCTTT	CASSHPDRGGEAFF	TRBD1	TRBJ1-1	NA	TRBV4-2
TGTGCCAGCAGTGACCAACCGGGACAGGGAAATCAGCAGTTCTTC	CASSDQPGQGNQQFF	TRBD1	TRBJ2-1	NA	TRBV6-1
TGTGCCAGCAGGACAGGGTGGCCAGATACGCAGTATTTT	CASRTGWPDTQYF	TRBD1	TRBJ2-3	NA	TRBV27
TGCAGCGGAGGAAATGCGGAGACCCAGTACTTC	CSGGNAETQYF	NA	TRBJ2-5	NA	TRBV29-1
TGTGCCAGCAGTGCTCGCGGGGGGGCAGCGAGGAACAATCAGCCCCAGCATTTT	CASSARGGAARNNQPQHF	NA	TRBJ1-5	NA	TRBV6-1